This TCR beta chain emerged from a study of graft-versus-host responses after intestinal transplantation. Study information: As for transplant type, recipients had multivisceral, liver-intestinal, or isolated intestinal grafts. Tacrolimus plus steroids were given to all recipients for about 3 years, preceded by anti-thymocyte globulin induction. Regarding the study as a whole: GvH clones occurred in recipient marrow; some first appeared in ileum or blood. An association linked early post-transplant HvG declines with peak circulating GvH clone levels.

V gave up 0 bases and J gave up 5 bases, with 5 bases separating them. The germline CDR1 and CDR2 sequences are DFQATT and SNEGSKA (reference sequence). This CDR3 comprises 11 residues. Clones were read by immunoSEQ multiplex PCR, and TCRdb kept only the in-frame ones, dropping some. The sample yields some 96,000 clones, about 93% seen once. As for this clone: The target antigen is unknown.

Sequenced material: PBMCs, taken approximately 470 days after intestinal transplant. The TCR comes from a human patient who received an intestinal transplant, so some T cells may come from the graft donor. V gene TRBV20-1 combines with J gene TRBJ2-7; D gene uncertain. CDR3 nucleotides: TGCAGTGCTAGAGATAATAACGAGCAGTACTTC. Amino acids: CSARDNNEQYF.